This T cell receptor (beta chain) was documented in a study of radiation and T cells in renal cell carcinoma. Germline lookup yields CDR1 KGHSH and CDR2 LQKENI. The CDR3 contains 16 residues. Trimming took off 2 bases at V and 0 bases at J, with 10 bases between the two ends. TCRdb's copy holds only in-frame clones and misses some; the assay was immunoSEQ multiplex PCR. The data hold about 140,000 clones, with 75% to 90% observed a single time. General study results and limits: In blood, top tumor clones expanded by 2 weeks, shrinking by 4.

Concerning this clone: The target antigen is unknown.

Time point reported: blood 4 weeks post-SBRT, at nephrectomy. The treatment here: 15 Gy SBRT to primary tumor, nephrectomy 4 weeks later. Nephrectomy followed 15 Gy stereotactic body radiation by 4 weeks. Blood was sampled at baseline, 2 weeks and 4 weeks after SBRT. Clear cell pathology was present in this patient's renal cell carcinoma. The V call is TRBV18, the J call TRBJ2-2; no definite D call. The source is a woman in her fifties or sixties with renal cell carcinoma. The specimen was blood, collected from a patient whose treatment included radiotherapy and nephrectomy. CDR3 sequence (DNA): TGTGCCAGCTCACCAATGGAAGTTACGAACACCGGGGAGCTGTTTTTT. Residues: CASSPMEVTNTGELFF.